This is a list of T cell receptor beta chains from one sample in a study of blood T cell repertoires in COVID-19. Here immunoSEQ multiplex PCR was the method, and the copy in TCRdb shows in-frame clones only, minus some. Among 300,000 to 350,000 clones, 90% were seen once, and the ten largest hold approximately 4%. Sequencing used PBMCs or T cells enriched from blood (not recorded which). The receptor source for this set is a woman aged 18-35 years with acute COVID-19. The CDR3 runs from the conserved cysteine through the conserved F or W. The order of the fields is CDR3 protein, CDR3 DNA, D gene, clone size, J gene, V gene. D genes are given only for firm matches. The size of a clone is reported for some rows only, either as once, few or many, or as a class for expanded clones.

cdr3_aa: CASSISRQDEKLFF
cdr3_nt: TGTGCCAGTAGTATATCTCGCCAGGATGAAAAACTGTTTTTT
d_call: NA
clone_size: NA
j_call: TRBJ1-4
v_call: TRBV19

cdr3_aa: CASSEASGDQPQHF
cdr3_nt: TGTGCCAGCAGTGAAGCTTCAGGGGATCAGCCCCAGCATTTT
d_call: NA
clone_size: NA
j_call: TRBJ1-5
v_call: TRBV2

cdr3_aa: CASSPWTGGGQNGYTF
cdr3_nt: TGTGCCAGCAGTCCCTGGACAGGGGGCGGACAAAATGGCTACACCTTC
d_call: TRBD1
clone_size: NA
j_call: TRBJ1-2
v_call: TRBV28

cdr3_aa: CASSLSAGALYEQYF
cdr3_nt: TGTGCCAGCAGTTTAAGTGCGGGGGCTCTTTACGAGCAGTACTTC
d_call: NA
clone_size: NA
j_call: TRBJ2-7
v_call: TRBV27

cdr3_aa: CASSPHRGVRYGYTF
cdr3_nt: TGTGCCAGCAGCCCGCACAGGGGGGTTAGGTATGGCTACACCTTC
d_call: TRBD1
clone_size: NA
j_call: TRBJ1-2
v_call: TRBV7-3

cdr3_aa: CASSPRGTSANEQYF
cdr3_nt: TGTGCCAGCAGCCCACGGGGGACTAGCGCCAACGAGCAGTACTTC
d_call: TRBD2
clone_size: NA
j_call: TRBJ2-7
v_call: TRBV5-5

cdr3_aa: CASSLAQGGNTGELFF
cdr3_nt: TGTGCCAGCAGCTTAGCCCAGGGTGGGAACACCGGGGAGCTGTTTTTT
d_call: NA
clone_size: NA
j_call: TRBJ2-2
v_call: TRBV11-3

cdr3_aa: CASSIWDRGKANEKLFF
cdr3_nt: TGTGCCAGCAGCATCTGGGACAGGGGTAAGGCTAATGAAAAACTGTTTTTT
d_call: TRBD1
clone_size: once
j_call: TRBJ1-4
v_call: TRBV5-4

cdr3_aa: CASGLAAEPGNTIYF
cdr3_nt: TGTGCTAGTGGTTTGGCGGCGGAACCTGGAAACACCATATATTTT
d_call: NA
clone_size: NA
j_call: TRBJ1-3
v_call: TRBV12-5

cdr3_aa: CASSKGTRSYEQYF
cdr3_nt: TGTGCCAGCAGCAAAGGGACTAGATCCTACGAGCAGTACTTC
d_call: TRBD2
clone_size: NA
j_call: TRBJ2-7
v_call: TRBV13

cdr3_aa: CASSLLVGGVSYNEQFF
cdr3_nt: TGTGCCAGCAGTTTATTGGTGGGGGGTGTCTCCTACAATGAGCAGTTCTTC
d_call: NA
clone_size: NA
j_call: TRBJ2-1
v_call: TRBV28

cdr3_aa: CATQGSYEQYF
cdr3_nt: TGTGCCACTCAGGGTTCCTACGAGCAGTACTTC
d_call: NA
clone_size: NA
j_call: TRBJ2-7
v_call: TRBV7-6

cdr3_aa: CASSRASGRNEQFF
cdr3_nt: TGTGCCAGCAGTCGGGCTAGCGGGAGGAACGAGCAGTTCTTC
d_call: TRBD2
clone_size: NA
j_call: TRBJ2-1
v_call: TRBV2

cdr3_aa: CASSDSLTGELFF
cdr3_nt: TGTGCCAGCTCAGACAGTCTAACCGGGGAGCTGTTTTTT
d_call: NA
clone_size: NA
j_call: TRBJ2-2
v_call: TRBV18

cdr3_aa: CASRDGRLRASDNEQFF
cdr3_nt: TGTGCCAGCAGAGACGGGAGACTCCGGGCTAGTGACAATGAGCAGTTCTTC
d_call: NA
clone_size: NA
j_call: TRBJ2-1
v_call: TRBV7-9

cdr3_aa: CASSLNREGYGYTF
cdr3_nt: TGTGCCAGCAGCTTGAACAGGGAAGGCTATGGCTACACCTTC
d_call: NA
clone_size: NA
j_call: TRBJ1-2
v_call: TRBV11-2

cdr3_aa: CASSTDRQTAITEAFF
cdr3_nt: TGTGCCAGTAGTACAGACAGACAAACGGCTATAACTGAAGCTTTCTTT
d_call: NA
clone_size: NA
j_call: TRBJ1-1
v_call: TRBV19

cdr3_aa: CASSPTSGRYEQYF
cdr3_nt: TGTGCCAGCAGCCCGACTAGCGGGAGGTACGAGCAGTACTTC
d_call: TRBD2
clone_size: NA
j_call: TRBJ2-7
v_call: TRBV3-1/TRBV3-2

cdr3_aa: CASSIGTTGANVLTF
cdr3_nt: TGTGCCAGCAGCATCGGGACAACTGGGGCCAACGTCCTGACTTTC
d_call: NA
clone_size: NA
j_call: TRBJ2-6
v_call: TRBV9

cdr3_aa: CASRPYLAREGRDEQYF
cdr3_nt: TGTGCCAGCAGGCCCTACCTAGCGAGGGAGGGCCGCGACGAGCAGTACTTC
d_call: TRBD2
clone_size: NA
j_call: TRBJ2-7
v_call: TRBV2

cdr3_aa: CASSQGTVDSPLHF
cdr3_nt: TGTGCCAGCAGCCAGGGGACCGTCGATTCACCCCTCCACTTT
d_call: NA
clone_size: NA
j_call: TRBJ1-6
v_call: TRBV11-3

cdr3_aa: CASSSRELTTQHF
cdr3_nt: TGTGCCAGCAGTTCCCGCGAGCTTACTACCCAGCATTTT
d_call: NA
clone_size: NA
j_call: TRBJ1-5
v_call: TRBV27

cdr3_aa: CASSPGGSGRDEQFF
cdr3_nt: TGTGCCAGCAGCCCTGGTGGTAGCGGGAGAGATGAGCAGTTCTTC
d_call: TRBD2
clone_size: NA
j_call: TRBJ2-1
v_call: TRBV3-1/TRBV3-2

cdr3_aa: CASSQSLQGRRAFF
cdr3_nt: TGCGCCAGCAGTCAATCCCTACAGGGACGTAGAGCTTTCTTT
d_call: NA
clone_size: NA
j_call: TRBJ1-1
v_call: TRBV23-1

cdr3_aa: CASSADRDTEAFF
cdr3_nt: TGTGCCAGCAGTGCCGACAGGGACACTGAAGCTTTCTTT
d_call: TRBD1
clone_size: NA
j_call: TRBJ1-1
v_call: TRBV6-4

cdr3_aa: CASSSSWARYGYTF
cdr3_nt: TGTGCCAGCAGCTCCTCGTGGGCTCGCTATGGCTACACCTTC
d_call: NA
clone_size: once
j_call: TRBJ1-2
v_call: TRBV11-3

cdr3_aa: CASSPAGEADTQYF
cdr3_nt: TGTGCCAGCAGTCCCGCGGGAGAGGCAGATACGCAGTATTTT
d_call: TRBD2
clone_size: NA
j_call: TRBJ2-3
v_call: TRBV6-5

cdr3_aa: CATSDSDRVRTGELFF
cdr3_nt: TGTGCCACCAGTGATTCGGACAGGGTTCGCACCGGGGAGCTGTTTTTT
d_call: TRBD1
clone_size: NA
j_call: TRBJ2-2
v_call: TRBV24-1

cdr3_aa: CASSLRTGRRTEAFF
cdr3_nt: TGTGCCAGCAGCCTCCGGACAGGGCGGCGCACTGAAGCTTTCTTT
d_call: TRBD1
clone_size: NA
j_call: TRBJ1-1
v_call: TRBV9

cdr3_aa: CASSLEGAQAFF
cdr3_nt: TGTGCCAGCAGCTTAGAGGGGGCGCAAGCTTTCTTT
d_call: TRBD1
clone_size: NA
j_call: TRBJ1-1
v_call: TRBV7-9

cdr3_aa: CATSRSGTSGIEQYF
cdr3_nt: TGTGCCACCAGCAGATCGGGGACTAGCGGGATCGAGCAGTACTTC
d_call: TRBD2
clone_size: NA
j_call: TRBJ2-7
v_call: TRBV15

cdr3_aa: CASSPDRGDEQYF
cdr3_nt: TGTGCCAGCAGCCCGGACAGGGGTGACGAGCAGTACTTC
d_call: TRBD1
clone_size: NA
j_call: TRBJ2-7
v_call: TRBV7-9

cdr3_aa: CASSETTDQPQHF
cdr3_nt: TGTGCCAGCAGCGAAACGACAGATCAGCCCCAGCATTTT
d_call: NA
clone_size: NA
j_call: TRBJ1-5
v_call: TRBV7-9

cdr3_aa: CASSPTSGSLETQYF
cdr3_nt: TGTGCCAGCAGCCCGACTAGCGGGAGTCTTGAGACCCAGTACTTC
d_call: TRBD2
clone_size: NA
j_call: TRBJ2-5
v_call: TRBV7-9

cdr3_aa: CASSSGRTSGYEQYF
cdr3_nt: TGTGCCAGCAGCTCTGGTCGGACTAGCGGCTACGAGCAGTACTTC
d_call: TRBD2
clone_size: NA
j_call: TRBJ2-7
v_call: TRBV11-3

cdr3_aa: CASRTGVYQPQHF
cdr3_nt: TGTGCCAGCAGGACAGGTGTTTATCAGCCCCAGCATTTT
d_call: NA
clone_size: NA
j_call: TRBJ1-5
v_call: TRBV2

cdr3_aa: CASSQEEYTYNEQFF
cdr3_nt: TGTGCCAGCAGCCAAGAGGAGTATACCTACAATGAGCAGTTCTTC
d_call: NA
clone_size: NA
j_call: TRBJ2-1
v_call: TRBV3-1/TRBV3-2

cdr3_aa: CASSYDRQSTDTQYF
cdr3_nt: TGTGCCAGCAGTTACGACAGGCAGAGCACAGATACGCAGTATTTT
d_call: NA
clone_size: NA
j_call: TRBJ2-3
v_call: TRBV6-5

cdr3_aa: CASSLGGTGGADTQYF
cdr3_nt: TGTGCCAGCAGCTTAGGGGGAACAGGTGGCGCAGATACGCAGTATTTT
d_call: NA
clone_size: NA
j_call: TRBJ2-3
v_call: TRBV11-3

cdr3_aa: CASSLRRVAGESGANVLTF
cdr3_nt: TGTGCCAGCAGCCTAAGAAGGGTAGCGGGAGAATCCGGGGCCAACGTCCTGACTTTC
d_call: TRBD2
clone_size: NA
j_call: TRBJ2-6
v_call: TRBV2

cdr3_aa: CASSWRSAGEYEQYF
cdr3_nt: TGCGCCAGCAGCTGGCGGTCAGCGGGAGAGTACGAGCAGTACTTC
d_call: TRBD2
clone_size: once
j_call: TRBJ2-7
v_call: TRBV5-1

cdr3_aa: CATSRRFTASGRGGTDTQYF
cdr3_nt: TGTGCCACCAGCCGCCGCTTCACGGCTAGCGGGAGGGGAGGCACAGATACGCAGTATTTT
d_call: TRBD2
clone_size: NA
j_call: TRBJ2-3
v_call: TRBV15

cdr3_aa: CASRTGGQPQHF
cdr3_nt: TGTGCCAGCAGAACAGGGGGTCAGCCCCAGCATTTT
d_call: TRBD1
clone_size: NA
j_call: TRBJ1-5
v_call: TRBV6-5